The 21 T cell receptor beta chains presented below share a single source sample, sequenced in a study of molecular identifiers for immune sequencing clone quantification. One entry per CDR3 protein results from TCRdb running MiXCR on the PCR reads. The table includes around 460,000 distinct CDR3 sequences, roughly 23% detected once. Sequenced material: naive CD8+ T cells from blood, with Jurkat cell RNA spiked in. Subset meaning: FACS-sorted CD8+CD4-CCR7+CD45RA+ naive T cells. These receptors were collected from a human donor in good health. Some libraries in this study had Jurkat cell RNA spiked in.

In this sample, this clonotype turned up many times. This sequence joins TRBV12-3 or TRBV12-4 and TRBJ1-5; D may be TRBD1 (5 bases). The ends were cut back, 9 bases at V and 2 bases at J, with 11 bases in the middle. This CDR3 has 13 amino acids. The CDR3: CARRGECNQPQHF. The CDR3 DNA follows: TGTGCCAGGCGGGGGGAGTGCAATCAGCCCCAGCATTTT.

This clonotype has just a few counts. This chain connects TRBV29-1 to TRBJ2-1; TRBD2 is a possible D gene (6 bases). Trimming removed 4 bases from V and 2 bases from J, with 9 bases in between. Germline CDR1 SQVTM, CDR2 ANQGSEA. The CDR3 is 13 amino acids. The CDR3 sequence is CSVAEGPYNEQFF. CDR3 in DNA: TGCAGCGTTGCGGAGGGCCCCTACAATGAGCAGTTCTTC.

Many counts were recorded for this clonotype. The chain joins TRBV25-1 to TRBJ2-7; a possible D gene is TRBD2 (6 bases). The germline V gene encodes CDR1 MGHDK and CDR2 SYGVNS. The ends were cut back, 4 bases at V and 2 bases at J, with 9 bases in the middle. CDR3 length equals 13 residues. CDR3 nucleotide sequence: TGTGCCAGCAGTGTCTGGGGGGCCTACGAGCAGTACTTC. Translation gives CASSVWGAYEQYF.

There are a few counts of this clonotype. A read error may account for a junction end that differs from germline. The chain is built from TRBV9 and TRBJ1-1; D remains unclear. CDR1 and CDR2 from the germline V gene are SGDLS and YYNGEE. This CDR3 comprises 14 residues. The CDR3 nucleotides are TGTGCCAGCAGCGTAGTAATGGGGAACACTGAAGCTTCCTTT. Translation: CASSVVMGNTEASF. The full variable domain, with the rest looked up from reference TRBV9 and TRBJ1-1, is DSGVTQTPKHLITATGQRVTLRCSPRSGDLSVYWYQQSLDQGLQFLIQYYNGEERAKGNILERFSAQQFPDLHSELNLSSLELGDSALYFCASSVVMGNTEASFGQGTRLTVV.

The chain couples TRBV6-2 or TRBV6-3 to TRBJ1-5; no clear D. V lost 0 bases, J lost 2 bases, and 11 bases lay in between. In germline, CDR1 is MNHEY, CDR2 SVGEGT. CDR3 size: 16 residues. The CDR3 is CASSYSISQGNQPQHF. DNA for the CDR3: TGTGCCAGCAGTTACTCGATTTCGCAGGGCAATCAGCCCCAGCATTTT.

This clonotype was counted between two and nine times. The chain is built from TRBV11-2 and TRBJ1-2, with D maybe TRBD1 (5 bases). Germline V lookup: CDR1 SGHAT, CDR2 FQNNGV. The V gene lost 1 base and the J gene lost 5 bases, with 11 bases spanning the gap. The CDR3 is 14 amino acids. CDR3 in amino acids: CASSLVAGIYGYTF. The CDR3 DNA is TGTGCCAGCAGCTTAGTGGCAGGGATATATGGCTACACCTTC.

With regard to this clonotype: This may arise from a read error, as a much more abundant clone is one base away. The gene calls are TRBV28 and TRBJ2-7; 10 bases map to TRBD1. Germline CDR1 MDHEN, CDR2 SYDVKM. Unmatched junction bases numbered 10, after V lost 8 bases and J lost 6 bases. The length of the CDR3 is 14 residues. The DNA of the CDR3 is TGTGCCAGCGAACGCGGGACAGGGGACTCCGAGCAGTACTTC. Protein sequence: CASERGTGDSEQYF.

The rearrangement links TRBV19 to TRBJ2-1; no clear D. Germline CDR1 is LNHDA and CDR2 is SQIVND (reference sequence). The CDR3 has 14 residues. With 3 bases removed from V and 3 bases from J, the gap between germline ends came to 9 bases. CDR3 DNA sequence: TGTGCCAGTAGTATGGCTGGGTTCTACAATGAGCAGTTCTTC. Its translation: CASSMAGFYNEQFF.

About this clonotype: Since a much larger clone is just one base distant, this may be a read error. The rearrangement joins TRBV5-1 to TRBJ1-1, with D perhaps TRBD1 (5 bases). The V gene's germline CDR1 is SGHRS and CDR2 YFSETQ. The CDR3 extends over 15 amino acids. CDR3: CASGLNGHMNTEAFF. For the CDR3, the DNA is TGCGCCAGCGGCTTGAACGGACACATGAACACTGAAGCTTTCTTT.

The J gene is TRBJ1-2, the V gene TRBV28; D not certain. Germline V gene sequence: CDR1 MDHEN, CDR2 SYDVKM. CDR3 length: 16 residues. Trimming cost V 2 bases and J 8 bases, with 21 bases left between them. CDR3 sequence reads: CASSLALGFTVDGYTF. CDR3 in DNA: TGTGCCAGCAGTTTAGCATTGGGGTTCACAGTTGACGGCTACACCTTC.

With regard to this clonotype: A much more abundant neighbour one base away suggests this may be a read error. This chain links TRBV15 with TRBJ2-3; D gene unclear. Germline V CDR1 and CDR2: LNHNV, YYDKDF (reference sequence). The CDR3 length is 16 residues. The CDR3 loop reads CATSRDISTSTDMQYF. The CDR3 DNA is TGTGCCACCAGCAGAGATATTAGCACAAGCACAGATATGCAGTATTTT.

The V call is TRBV19, the J call TRBJ2-5; TRBD2 agrees at 9 bases. The germline CDR1 and CDR2 sequences are LNHDA and SQIVND (reference sequence). This CDR3 comprises 15 residues. Germline trimming cut 10 bases from V and 7 bases from J; bases unmatched to any gene: 16. The CDR3 loop reads CATRADAGGPLTQYF. CDR3 coding DNA: TGTGCCACCCGGGCCGATGCGGGAGGGCCCTTGACCCAGTACTTC. The full variable domain, with the rest looked up from reference TRBV19 and TRBJ2-5, is DGGITQSPKYLFRKEGQNVTLSCEQNLNHDAMYWYRQDPGQGLRLIYYSQIVNDFQKGDIAEGYSVSREKKESFPLTVTSAQKNPTAFYLCATRADAGGPLTQYFGPGTRLLVL.

About this clonotype: One junction end disagrees with the germline gene, perhaps due to a read error. This chain joins TRBV28 and TRBJ2-7; D is uncertain. CDR1 MDHEN and CDR2 SYDVKM come from the germline V gene. The length of the CDR3 is 12 residues. CDR3: CACSMGTYEQYF. In DNA form, the CDR3 reads TGTGCCTGCAGTATGGGAACCTACGAGCAGTACTTC.

This clonotype appeared a few times. A read error is possible here, since a much larger clone lies one base away. The chain links TRBV25-1 to TRBJ2-7; D is possibly TRBD2 (5 bases). Per germline, CDR1 MGHDK and CDR2 SYGVNS. The CDR3 is made up of 12 amino acids. In DNA, the CDR3 is TGTGCCCGCAGTGAAGCGGACTACGAGCAGTACTTC. This gives the protein CARSEADYEQYF.

This clonotype was counted many times. The chain couples TRBV30 to TRBJ1-1; TRBD1 matches 9 bases. The ends lost 3 bases at V and 0 bases at J; junction bases unmatched: 5. The CDR3 loop spans 15 amino acids. Germline lookup yields CDR1 GTSNPN and CDR2 SVGIG (reference sequence). This chain's CDR3 is CAWRDRGRLNTEAFF. Here the CDR3 DNA reads TGTGCCTGGAGGGACAGGGGTCGATTGAACACTGAAGCTTTCTTT.

This clonotype was seen more than once but under ten times. This chain connects TRBV7-6 to TRBJ2-2; D might be TRBD1 (6 bases). Germline values: CDR1 SGHVS, CDR2 FNYEAQ. Trimming left V 3 bases short and J 4 bases short, with 12 bases between. This CDR3 spans 15 amino acids. The CDR3 sequence is CASSFGAGATGELFF. In DNA, the CDR3 is TGTGCCAGCAGCTTCGGGGCAGGGGCCACCGGGGAGCTGTTTTTT.

J is TRBJ2-7 and V is TRBV7-9; D may be TRBD2 (7 bases). The germline V gene encodes CDR1 SEHNR and CDR2 FQNEAQ (reference sequence). The CDR3 spans 17 residues. V shed 1 base and J shed 2 bases, with 18 bases lying between them. In nucleotides, the CDR3 is TGTGCCAGCAGCTTAGGGCCGGGGGGCTACCCGACCTACGAGCAGTACTTC. It specifies CASSLGPGGYPTYEQYF. The full variable domain, rest sourced from reference TRBV7-9 and TRBJ2-7, is DTGVSQNPRHKITKRGQNVTFRCDPISEHNRLYWYRQTLGQGPEFLTYFQNEAQLEKSRLLSDRFSAERPKGSFSTLEIQRTEQGDSAMYLCASSLGPGGYPTYEQYFGPGTRLTVT.

This clonotype was recorded only once. J is TRBJ1-1 and V is TRBV4-3; D not certain. The germline V and J ends were trimmed by 0 bases and 3 bases, with 8 bases remaining between them. Per germline, CDR1 LGHNA and CDR2 YSLEER. The CDR3 length is 14 residues. The CDR3 reads CASSQDSGYTEAFF. CDR3 sequence (DNA): TGCGCCAGCAGCCAAGATAGCGGTTACACTGAAGCTTTCTTT.

Regarding this clonotype: Germline is not matched at one junction end, which may reflect a read error. The rearrangement uses TRBV4-1 and TRBJ1-1; D gene uncertain. Germline assignment: CDR1 MGHRA and CDR2 YSYEKL. The CDR3 sequence is 14 residues long. The CDR3 protein is CVSSLEGMNTEAFF. In DNA, the CDR3 is TGCGTCAGCAGCCTCGAAGGCATGAACACTGAAGCTTTCTTT.

This clonotype was detected many times. V gene TRBV27 combines with J gene TRBJ2-3; D remains ambiguous. Trimming removed 1 base from V and 6 bases from J, with 2 bases in between. The CDR3 is 11 amino acids. Germline CDR1 MNHEY, CDR2 SMNVEV (reference sequence). The CDR3 here is CASSLFDTQYF. The DNA of the CDR3 is TGTGCCAGCAGTTTATTTGATACGCAGTATTTT.

The chain links TRBV13 to TRBJ2-1, with 8 bases identical to TRBD1. CDR1 and CDR2 from the germline V gene are PRHDT and FYEKMQ (reference sequence). The trim removed 5 bases at V and 6 bases at J, leaving 9 bases unmatched. The CDR3 has 15 residues. CDR3 DNA: TGTGCCAGCAGCAACGACAGGGGCCCTTTCAATGAGCAGTTCTTC. This codes for CASSNDRGPFNEQFF.